These 32 T cell receptor beta chains were all obtained from the same sample, sequenced in a study of shared clonotypes between healthy human individuals. This table comes from immunoSEQ multiplex PCR, and its TCRdb copy is limited to in-frame clones, with some not included. The profile shows 2,100,000 or so clones, 90% to 97% of them singletons. What was sequenced was naive CD4+ T cells sorted from blood. Subset denoted: CD45RA+ positively selected. These receptors were collected from a man aged 18 to 30 in good health.

The chain links TRBV6-1 to TRBJ1-6; 11 bases fit TRBD1. Unmatched junction bases numbered 6, after V lost 6 bases and J lost 8 bases. The CDR3 extends over 15 amino acids. CDR1 is MNHNS and CDR2 is SASEGT in the germline V gene. DNA for the CDR3: TGTGCCAGCAGGATAGGACAGGGGGCTTATTCACCCCTCCACTTT. It translates to CASRIGQGAYSPLHF.

The chain carries TRBV5-4 and TRBJ2-7; TRBD2 agrees at 7 bases. The CDR3 totals 14 residues. CDR1 and CDR2 from the germline V gene are SGHNT and YYREEE (reference sequence). V trimming: 0 bases; J trimming: 6 bases; junction bases outside the gene matches: 6. CDR3 in DNA: TGTGCCAGCAGCTTGGGGGGAGGGATGGGCGAGCAGTACTTC. The encoded protein is CASSLGGGMGEQYF.

The gene calls are TRBV30 and TRBJ1-1; no clear D. V was pared by 0 bases and J by 4 bases, with 18 bases between. The CDR3 sequence is 16 residues long. CDR1 and CDR2 (germline): GTSNPN, SVGIG (reference sequence). CDR3 amino acids: CAWSVLGGSTSTEAFF. The CDR3 DNA reads TGTGCCTGGAGTGTATTAGGCGGGAGCACGAGCACTGAAGCTTTCTTT.

The V gene is TRBV29-1, the J gene TRBJ1-1, with 7 bases aligning to TRBD1. This CDR3 contains 13 residues. Looked up from germline, CDR1 is SQVTM and CDR2 is ANQGSEA. Losses at the gene ends were 4 bases for V and 2 bases for J; bases not matched to a gene: 4. CDR3 in DNA: TGCAGCGTTGCTGGGACAGCCAACACTGAAGCTTTCTTT. This sequence encodes CSVAGTANTEAFF.

The chain carries TRBV6-5 and TRBJ2-7, with a weak D call TRBD2 (6 bases). Between the trimmed V and J ends, which lost 6 bases and 3 bases, there was a span of 15 bases. The germline V gene encodes CDR1 MNHEY and CDR2 SVGAGI. This CDR3 is built from 14 residues. The CDR3 is CASRKAGMSYEQYF. In nucleotides, the CDR3 is TGTGCCAGCAGAAAGGCGGGAATGAGCTACGAGCAGTACTTC.

The genes are TRBV19 and TRBJ1-4; 7 nucleotides agree with TRBD1. CDR1 and CDR2 (germline): LNHDA, SQIVND (reference sequence). The CDR3 is made up of 15 amino acids. Germline trimming cut 3 bases from V and 7 bases from J; bases unmatched to any gene: 8. Here the CDR3 reads CASSIQAGGSEKLFF. CDR3 nucleotides: TGTGCCAGTAGTATCCAGGCAGGGGGGAGTGAAAAACTGTTTTTT.

Remarks on this clone: One end of the junction is discordant with germline, which a read error may explain. The rearrangement links TRBV7-7 to TRBJ2-5, with 9 bases matching TRBD1. This CDR3 comprises 15 residues. CDR1 and CDR2 from the germline V gene are SSHAT and FNYEAQ (reference sequence). DNA of the CDR3: TGTGCTAGCAGCCGGACCGGGACAGGGTTCGGGGCCCAGTACTTC. Translated, it gives CASSRTGTGFGAQYF.

With respect to this clone: This sample also contains other DNA sequences that code for the same CDR3. The genes are TRBV28 and TRBJ1-5; TRBD1 agrees at 8 bases. This CDR3 contains 15 residues. V gave up 5 bases and J gave up 0 bases; unmatched junction bases: 3. Germline V lookup: CDR1 MDHEN, CDR2 SYDVKM. The CDR3 DNA is TGTGCCAGCAGTCCGACAGGGGCTAGCAATCAGCCCCAGCATTTT. Translating it yields CASSPTGASNQPQHF. Drawing the rest from reference TRBV28 and TRBJ1-5, the complete variable domain is DVKVTQSSRYLVKRTGEKVFLECVQDMDHENMFWYRQDPGLGLRLIYFSYDVKMKEKGDIPEGYSVSREKKERFSLILESASTNQTSMYLCASSPTGASNQPQHFGDGTRLSIL.

About this clone: Other DNA sequences within the sample encode an identical CDR3. V is TRBV11-2 and J is TRBJ2-7; no firm D call. The CDR3 is made up of 11 amino acids. Looked up from germline, CDR1 is SGHAT and CDR2 is FQNNGV. V was cut by 5 bases and J by 1 base, with 3 bases left in between. The CDR3 loop is CASSRSYEQYF. The CDR3 DNA follows: TGTGCCAGCAGCCGGTCCTACGAGCAGTACTTC.

For this clone: Other DNA sequences in this sample translate to the same CDR3. The V gene is TRBV5-1, the J gene TRBJ1-5; D remains unclear. Germline CDR1 reads SGHRS; CDR2 reads YFSETQ. This CDR3 is built from 15 residues. Trimming took off 0 bases at V and 3 bases at J, with 10 bases between the two ends. The CDR3 here is CASSLDGSSNQPQHF. DNA for the CDR3: TGCGCCAGCAGCTTGGACGGGTCGTCCAATCAGCCCCAGCATTTT.

This clone has only one observation. J is TRBJ2-5 and V is TRBV7-9, with D perhaps assigned TRBD1 or TRBD2 (5 bases each). Trimming stripped 1 base from V and 11 bases from J, with 14 bases between. This CDR3 is 13 amino acids long. CDR1 and CDR2 from the germline V gene are SEHNR and FQNEAQ (reference sequence). CDR3 region: CASSLDEPGAQYF. In nucleotides, the CDR3 is TGTGCCAGCAGCTTAGATGAACCCGGGGCTCAGTACTTC.

The V and J genes are TRBV2 and TRBJ2-1; 11 bases are a match to TRBD1. Germline V gene sequence: CDR1 SNHLY, CDR2 FYNNEI. Trimming cost V 7 bases and J 6 bases; bases outside gene matches: 5. The CDR3 length is 14 residues. CDR3: CASTRDRGANEQFF. CDR3 in DNA: TGTGCCAGCACTCGGGACAGGGGGGCCAATGAGCAGTTCTTC. Full variable domain (rest looked up from reference TRBV2 and TRBJ2-1): EPEVTQTPSHQVTQMGQEVILRCVPISNHLYFYWYRQILGQKVEFLVSFYNNEISEKSEIFDDQFSVERPDGSNFTLKIRSTKLEDSAMYFCASTRDRGANEQFFGPGTRLTVL.

About this clone itself: Other DNA sequences within the sample encode an identical CDR3. The V and J genes are TRBV5-4 and TRBJ1-1; 7 bases match TRBD1. J gave up 5 bases and V 0 bases, and 4 bases lay outside the gene matches. CDR1 and CDR2 from the germline V gene are SGHNT and YYREEE (reference sequence). This CDR3 contains 14 residues. The CDR3 spells CASSLDPGGTEAFF. In DNA, the CDR3 is TGTGCCAGCAGCTTGGACCCAGGGGGAACTGAAGCTTTCTTT.

The chain is built from TRBV7-8 and TRBJ2-7; D ambiguous. This CDR3 has 13 amino acids. V dropped 2 bases and J dropped 0 bases, with 5 bases sitting between them. The V gene's germline CDR1 is SGHVS and CDR2 FQNEAQ. The CDR3 reads CASSLNPSYEQYF. CDR3 DNA: TGTGCCAGCAGCTTAAATCCCTCCTACGAGCAGTACTTC.

The rearrangement uses TRBV4-3 and TRBJ2-3, with unresolved D. The V end was cut by 1 base, the J end by 3 bases, with 11 bases between. The CDR3 has 15 amino acids. Germline CDR1 LGHNA, CDR2 YSLEER. Written as DNA, the CDR3 is TGCGCCAGCAGCCAAGGTTTCGTCGCAACAGATACGCAGTATTTT. It is translated as CASSQGFVATDTQYF.

The rearrangement links TRBV19 to TRBJ2-3, with D maybe TRBD2 (6 bases). The ends were cut back, 8 bases at V and 0 bases at J, with 27 bases in the middle. The CDR3 is made up of 19 amino acids. Germline V gene data show CDR1 as LNHDA and CDR2 as SQIVND (reference sequence). The CDR3 is CASENLAGAGSPSTDTQYF. Written as DNA, the CDR3 is TGTGCCAGTGAAAATTTGGCCGGAGCGGGCAGCCCTAGCACAGATACGCAGTATTTT. Complete variable domain (other parts from reference TRBV19 and TRBJ2-3): DGGITQSPKYLFRKEGQNVTLSCEQNLNHDAMYWYRQDPGQGLRLIYYSQIVNDFQKGDIAEGYSVSREKKESFPLTVTSAQKNPTAFYLCASENLAGAGSPSTDTQYFGPGTRLTVL.

CDR3 nucleotides: TGTGCCAGCAGCATACCCACAGATACGCAGTATTTT. Encoded protein: CASSIPTDTQYF. V and J are TRBV7-3 and TRBJ2-3; no firm D call. The germline CDR1 and CDR2 sequences are SGHTA and FQGTGA. This CDR3 is 12 amino acids long. V was clipped by 5 bases and J by 2 bases, with 5 bases between them. The complete variable domain, with remaining parts taken from reference TRBV7-3 and TRBJ2-3, reads GAGVSQTPSNKVTEKGKYVELRCDPISGHTALYWYRQSLGQGPEFLIYFQGTGAADDSGLPNDRFFAVRPEGSVSTLKIQRTERGDSAVYLCASSIPTDTQYFGPGTRLTVL.

About this clone: The sample has other DNA sequences that encode this CDR3 too. The chain couples TRBV15 to TRBJ1-3, with a weak D call TRBD1 (5 bases). Between the trimmed V and J ends, which lost 0 bases and 4 bases, there was a span of 7 bases. The CDR3 runs to 14 residues. Germline V gene data show CDR1 as LNHNV and CDR2 as YYDKDF (reference sequence). CDR3 in DNA: TGTGCCACCAGCAGAGACAGGGCCGGAAACACCATATATTTT. The encoded protein is CATSRDRAGNTIYF.

The genes are TRBV5-4 and TRBJ2-7; the match to TRBD2 covers 10 bases. V gave up 0 bases and J gave up 1 base; unmatched junction bases: 4. The germline CDR1 and CDR2 sequences are SGHNT and YYREEE (reference sequence). The CDR3 spans 16 residues. The CDR3 nucleotides read TGTGCCAGCAGCTTGGGGCAACTAGCGGGATCCTACGAGCAGTACTTC. Translating gives CASSLGQLAGSYEQYF.

The V and J genes are TRBV18 and TRBJ2-7; perhaps D is TRBD1 or TRBD2 (5 bases each). From germline, CDR1 is KGHSH and CDR2 LQKENI. V was pared by 3 bases and J by 7 bases, with 16 bases between. The CDR3 consists of 14 residues. This CDR3 reads CASSPSLGTSEQYF. For the CDR3, the DNA is TGTGCCAGCTCACCTTCATTAGGGACGTCGGAGCAGTACTTC. The full variable domain, its missing parts supplied by reference TRBV18 and TRBJ2-7, is NAGVMQNPRHLVRRRGQEARLRCSPMKGHSHVYWYRQLPEEGLKFMVYLQKENIIDESGMPKERFSAEFPKEGPSILRIQQVVRGDSAAYFCASSPSLGTSEQYFGPGTRLTVT.

The V gene is TRBV7-9, the J gene TRBJ1-2; perhaps TRBD1 as D (5 bases). CDR1 and CDR2 (germline): SEHNR, FQNEAQ (reference sequence). This CDR3 contains 13 residues. Trimming removed 4 bases at V and 6 bases at J, with 12 bases between. CDR3 residues: CASSSRTRDGYTF. Written as DNA, the CDR3 is TGTGCCAGCAGCTCGAGGACCAGGGATGGCTACACCTTC.

The chain combines TRBV28 with TRBJ2-3; 13 bases are shared with TRBD2. Germline trimming cut 5 bases from V and 4 bases from J; bases unmatched to any gene: 6. In germline, CDR1 is MDHEN, CDR2 SYDVKM. This CDR3 spans 16 amino acids. CDR3 coding DNA: TGTGCCAGCAGTGGGGGACTAGCGGGACCCCCAGATACGCAGTATTTT. It yields the protein CASSGGLAGPPDTQYF.

The chain links TRBV21-1 to TRBJ2-1. TRBV21-1 is listed as a pseudogene. This CDR3 comprises 15 residues. CDR3 coding DNA: TGTGCCAGCAGCAAAGCAGGGTCAACCTACAATGAGCAGTTCTTC. Translating it yields CASSKAGSTYNEQFF.

This chain connects TRBV5-4 to TRBJ2-2, with 11 bases matching TRBD1. The germline V gene has CDR1 SGHNT and CDR2 YYREEE (reference sequence). The CDR3 loop spans 16 amino acids. Trimming took 7 bases from V and 5 from J; bases not matched to a gene: 10. The CDR3 spells CASWLLDRGLTGELFF. CDR3 DNA sequence: TGTGCCAGCTGGCTCCTGGACAGGGGGCTAACCGGGGAGCTGTTTTTT.

The rearrangement links TRBV30 to TRBJ1-3; D may be TRBD1 (5 bases). The CDR3 extends over 14 amino acids. Germline V gene data show CDR1 as GTSNPN and CDR2 as SVGIG (reference sequence). The V end lost 3 bases, the J end lost 4 bases, and 13 bases lay between the germline ends. The CDR3 loop reads CAWRRMGPGNTIYF. The CDR3 region has the DNA TGTGCCTGGAGAAGGATGGGACCCGGAAACACCATATATTTT.

The chain has TRBV28 and TRBJ1-5; 7 positions agree with TRBD1. Trimming cost V 3 bases and J 6 bases; bases outside gene matches: 8. The CDR3 runs to 15 residues. The germline CDR1 and CDR2 sequences are MDHEN and SYDVKM. Written as DNA, the CDR3 is TGTGCCAGCAGTTTTGGGCAGGGGGGGAGTCAGCCCCAGCATTTT. Translated, it gives CASSFGQGGSQPQHF.

As for this clone: This same CDR3 is encoded by further DNA sequences in the sample. The J gene is TRBJ2-7, the V gene TRBV5-1, with D possibly being TRBD2 (6 bases). Trimming took off 3 bases at V and 3 bases at J, with 13 bases between the two ends. The CDR3 is 14 residues long. Germline V gene sequence: CDR1 SGHRS, CDR2 YFSETQ. CDR3 region: CASSSNPGGYEQYF. CDR3 DNA: TGCGCCAGCAGCTCGAACCCCGGGGGCTACGAGCAGTACTTC. Supplemented by reference TRBV5-1 and TRBJ2-7, the full variable domain reads KAGVTQTPRYLIKTRGQQVTLSCSPISGHRSVSWYQQTPGQGLQFLFEYFSETQRNKGNFPGRFSGRQFSNSRSEMNVSTLELGDSALYLCASSSNPGGYEQYFGPGTRLTVT.

The chain combines TRBV6-5 with TRBJ2-5; a weak D match, TRBD1 (6 bases). CDR3 size: 14 residues. Trimming cost V 6 bases and J 4 bases, with 15 bases left between them. Germline-derived CDR1 and CDR2 are MNHEY and SVGAGI. CDR3 amino acids: CASRPSDRRETQYF. CDR3 bases: TGTGCCAGCAGACCTTCAGACAGGAGAGAGACCCAGTACTTC.

J is TRBJ2-7 and V is TRBV27; 7 bases agree with TRBD1. Unmatched junction bases numbered 9, after V lost 5 bases and J lost 2 bases. Looked up from germline, CDR1 is MNHEY and CDR2 is SMNVEV (reference sequence). The CDR3 length is 15 residues. CDR3 nucleotides: TGTGCCAGCAGTAAATTCGGGACAGTTACCTACGAGCAGTACTTC. Its translation: CASSKFGTVTYEQYF.

The chain joins TRBV4-1 to TRBJ2-3; tentative D call: TRBD2 (5 bases). The CDR3 loop spans 12 amino acids. CDR1 and CDR2 from the germline V gene are MGHRA and YSYEKL. V was trimmed by 1 base and J by 10 bases, leaving 9 bases between them. The chain's CDR3 is CASSQVRGSQYF. DNA for the CDR3: TGCGCCAGCAGCCAAGTTCGGGGTTCGCAGTATTTT.

The chain is built from TRBV5-4 and TRBJ2-2; unclear D gene. The V and J ends lost 4 bases and 0 bases respectively, with 13 bases between them. Germline V gene data show CDR1 as SGHNT and CDR2 as YYREEE (reference sequence). This CDR3 has 16 amino acids. The CDR3 sequence: CASSQGATSNTGELFF. In DNA, the CDR3 is TGTGCCAGCAGCCAAGGTGCCACATCGAACACCGGGGAGCTGTTTTTT.

The V and J genes are TRBV5-8 and TRBJ1-5; D is undetermined. Germline V gives CDR1 SGHTS, CDR2 YDEGEE. This CDR3 contains 13 residues. V was cut by 4 bases and J by 6 bases, with 11 bases left in between. Written as DNA, the CDR3 is TGTGCCAGCAGCGAAGCGGAGGGTCAGCCCCAGCATTTT. This gives the protein CASSEAEGQPQHF. Looking up the rest from reference TRBV5-8 and TRBJ1-5 gives the full variable domain: EAGVTQSPTHLIKTRGQQATLRCSPISGHTSVYWYQQALGLGLQFLLWYDEGEERNRGNFPPRFSGRQFPNYSSELNVNALELEDSALYLCASSEAEGQPQHFGDGTRLSIL.